This TCR beta chain appears in the sequencing data of a study of blood T cell repertoires in COVID-19. Germline assignment: CDR1 SGHNT and CDR2 YENEEA. V gave up 5 bases and J gave up 0 bases; unmatched junction bases: 7. The CDR3 extends over 16 amino acids. The assay was immunoSEQ multiplex PCR, and TCRdb's table has in-frame clones only and misses some. Of approximately 150,000 clones listed, more than 70% are singletons. V gene TRBV11-3 combines with J gene TRBJ2-3; 8 bases align to TRBD2. The sample taken for sequencing was PBMCs or T cells enriched from blood (not recorded which). This receptor was taken from a man in his fifties or sixties who had recovered from COVID-19. The chain's CDR3 is CASSRREGSSTDTQYF. Here the CDR3 DNA reads TGTGCCAGCAGCCGTCGGGAGGGATCTAGCACAGATACGCAGTATTTT.